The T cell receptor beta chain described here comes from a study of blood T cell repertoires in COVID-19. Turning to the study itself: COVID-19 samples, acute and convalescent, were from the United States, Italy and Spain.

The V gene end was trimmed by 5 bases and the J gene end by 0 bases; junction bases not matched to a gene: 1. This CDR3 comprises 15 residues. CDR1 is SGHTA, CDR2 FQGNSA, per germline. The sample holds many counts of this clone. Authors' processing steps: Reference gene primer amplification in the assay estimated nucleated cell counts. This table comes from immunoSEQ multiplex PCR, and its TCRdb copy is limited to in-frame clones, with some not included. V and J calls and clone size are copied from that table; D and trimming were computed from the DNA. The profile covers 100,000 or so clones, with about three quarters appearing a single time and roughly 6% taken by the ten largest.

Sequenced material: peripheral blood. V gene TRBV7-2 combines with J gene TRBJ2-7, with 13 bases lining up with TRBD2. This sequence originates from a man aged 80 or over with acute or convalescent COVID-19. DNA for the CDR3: TGTGCCAGCAGCCGGACTAGCGGGAGCTCCTACGAGCAGTACTTC. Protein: CASSRTSGSSYEQYF.